This record covers a single TCR beta chain. The sample belongs to a study of blood T cell repertoires in COVID-19. About the research overall: The origin of the acute and convalescent COVID-19 samples was the United States, Italy and Spain.

Assay used: immunoSEQ multiplex PCR; TCRdb lists only in-frame clones, some missing. The sample has about 74,000 clones; 85% to 95% are singletons. The CDR3 is 18 residues long. Germline V gives CDR1 LNHNV, CDR2 YYDKDF (reference sequence). Losses at the gene ends were 6 bases for V and 1 base for J; bases not matched to a gene: 10. This sequence joins TRBV15 and TRBJ2-4; TRBD2 matches at 12 bases. The TCR sequence derives from a woman aged 60-70 years with active COVID-19. Material for sequencing was peripheral blood. The CDR3 is CATRLARGLAGAKNIQYF. In nucleotides, the CDR3 is TGTGCCACCAGGTTAGCCAGGGGACTAGCGGGTGCCAAAAACATTCAGTACTTC.